This T cell receptor beta chain was captured by sequencing in a study of cytomegalovirus exposure and HLA in healthy donors. The CDR3 extends over 14 amino acids. With 6 bases removed from V and 0 bases from J, the gap between germline ends came to 12 bases. The germline CDR1 and CDR2 sequences are MNHNS and SASEGT. About this clone: As yet, its antigen is unknown.

PCR used 60 Vbeta primers and 13 Jbeta primers. Generated by immunoSEQ multiplex PCR, the TCRdb table keeps only in-frame clones and is missing some. This sample yields about 160,000 clones, of which approximately 78% are seen a single time; 7.5% to 9% belongs to the top ten. General study findings and limits: Segments of the TCR beta V type were, in most cases, productive about 87% or about 30% of the time in an earlier analysis. Rates of TCR association differed by HLA locus in a later analysis, with DRB1 highest and HLA-C lowest. Exclusion as indistinguishable affected some V segments, including TRBV6-2 and TRBV6-3.

The genes are TRBV6-1 and TRBJ2-7; tentatively, D is TRBD1 (6 bases). The specimen was PBMCs. The clonotype was recovered from a male donor in good health and CMV-seropositive. The chain's CDR3 is CASSKTGASYEQYF. In nucleotides, the CDR3 is TGTGCCAGCAGCAAGACAGGAGCCTCCTACGAGCAGTACTTC.